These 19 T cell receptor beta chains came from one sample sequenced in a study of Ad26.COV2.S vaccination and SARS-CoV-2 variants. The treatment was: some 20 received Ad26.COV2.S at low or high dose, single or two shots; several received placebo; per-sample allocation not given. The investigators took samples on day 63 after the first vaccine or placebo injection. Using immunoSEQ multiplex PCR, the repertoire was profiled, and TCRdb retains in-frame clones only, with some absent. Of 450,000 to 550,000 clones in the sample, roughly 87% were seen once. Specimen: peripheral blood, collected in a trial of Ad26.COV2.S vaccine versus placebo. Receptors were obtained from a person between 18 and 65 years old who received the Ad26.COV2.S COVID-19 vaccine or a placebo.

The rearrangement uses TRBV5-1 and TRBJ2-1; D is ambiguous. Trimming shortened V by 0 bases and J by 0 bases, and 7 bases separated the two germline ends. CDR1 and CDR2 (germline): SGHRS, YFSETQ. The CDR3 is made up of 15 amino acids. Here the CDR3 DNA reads TGCGCCAGCAGCTTGGAATGGAGCTCCTACAATGAGCAGTTCTTC. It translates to CASSLEWSSYNEQFF. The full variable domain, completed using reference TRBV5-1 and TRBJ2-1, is KAGVTQTPRYLIKTRGQQVTLSCSPISGHRSVSWYQQTPGQGLQFLFEYFSETQRNKGNFPGRFSGRQFSNSRSEMNVSTLELGDSALYLCASSLEWSSYNEQFFGPGTRLTVL.

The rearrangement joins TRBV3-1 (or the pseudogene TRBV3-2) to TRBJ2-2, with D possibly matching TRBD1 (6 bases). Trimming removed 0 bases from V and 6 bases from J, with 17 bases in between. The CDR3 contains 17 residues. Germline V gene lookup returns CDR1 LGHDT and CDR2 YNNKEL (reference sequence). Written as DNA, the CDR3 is TGTGCCAGCAGCCAAGAGGGGGCCATTGGAGCCCCCGGGGAGCTGTTTTTT. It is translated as CASSQEGAIGAPGELFF.

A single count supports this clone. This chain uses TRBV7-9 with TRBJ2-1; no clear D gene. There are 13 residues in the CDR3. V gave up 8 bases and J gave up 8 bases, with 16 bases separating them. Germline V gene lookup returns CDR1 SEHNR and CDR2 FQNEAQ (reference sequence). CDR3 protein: CASARHRVDEQFF. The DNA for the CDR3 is TGTGCCAGCGCCCGGCACCGGGTGGATGAGCAGTTCTTC.

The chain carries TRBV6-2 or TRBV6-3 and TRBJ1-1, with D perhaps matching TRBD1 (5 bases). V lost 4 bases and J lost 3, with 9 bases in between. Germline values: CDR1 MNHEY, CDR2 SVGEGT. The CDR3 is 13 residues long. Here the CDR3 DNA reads TGTGCCAGCAGTTGGAGGGGAGACACTGAAGCTTTCTTT. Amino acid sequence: CASSWRGDTEAFF.

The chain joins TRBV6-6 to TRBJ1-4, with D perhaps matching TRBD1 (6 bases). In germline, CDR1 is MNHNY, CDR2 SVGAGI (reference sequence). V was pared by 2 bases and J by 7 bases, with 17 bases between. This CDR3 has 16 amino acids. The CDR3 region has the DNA TGTGCCAGCAGTTACGCTGGGGGAGGGGGGCCTGAAAAACTGTTTTTT. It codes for CASSYAGGGGPEKLFF.

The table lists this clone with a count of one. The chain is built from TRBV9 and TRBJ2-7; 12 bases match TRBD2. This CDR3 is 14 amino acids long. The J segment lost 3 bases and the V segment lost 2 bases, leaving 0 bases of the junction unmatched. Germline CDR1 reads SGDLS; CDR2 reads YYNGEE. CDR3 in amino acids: CASSVTSGGYEQYF. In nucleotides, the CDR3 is TGTGCCAGCAGCGTGACTAGCGGGGGCTACGAGCAGTACTTC.

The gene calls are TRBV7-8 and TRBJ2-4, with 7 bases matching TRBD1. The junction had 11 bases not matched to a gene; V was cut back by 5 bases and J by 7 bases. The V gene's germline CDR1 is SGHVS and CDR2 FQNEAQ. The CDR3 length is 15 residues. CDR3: CASSRTGTVANIQYF. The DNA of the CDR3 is TGTGCCAGCAGCCGAACCGGGACAGTGGCCAACATTCAGTACTTC.

CDR3 DNA: TGCGCCAGCAGCTTGACTGGGGGGCCTAGGGTGAATGAGCAGTTCTTC. It yields the protein CASSLTGGPRVNEQFF. J is TRBJ2-1 and V is TRBV5-1; either TRBD1 or TRBD2 may supply D (6 bases each). CDR1 and CDR2 (germline): SGHRS, YFSETQ. CDR3 length: 16 amino acids. Trimming took 1 base from V and 7 from J, leaving 18 bases between them.

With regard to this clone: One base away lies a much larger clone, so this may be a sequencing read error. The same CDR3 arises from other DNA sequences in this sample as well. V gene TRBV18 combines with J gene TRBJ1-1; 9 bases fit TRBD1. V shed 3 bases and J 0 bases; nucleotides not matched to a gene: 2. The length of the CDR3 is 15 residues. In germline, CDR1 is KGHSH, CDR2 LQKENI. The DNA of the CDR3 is TGTGCCAGCTCACCGGGACAGGGAATGAACACTGAAGCTTTCTTT. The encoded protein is CASSPGQGMNTEAFF.

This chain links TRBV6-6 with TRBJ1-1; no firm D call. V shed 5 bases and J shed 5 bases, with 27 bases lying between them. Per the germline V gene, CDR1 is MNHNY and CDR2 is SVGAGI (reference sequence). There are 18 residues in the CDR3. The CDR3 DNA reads TGTGCCAGCAGTCCGGCCATCGGCAGGTCACGGCTCCGGACTGAAGCTTTCTTT. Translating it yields CASSPAIGRSRLRTEAFF.

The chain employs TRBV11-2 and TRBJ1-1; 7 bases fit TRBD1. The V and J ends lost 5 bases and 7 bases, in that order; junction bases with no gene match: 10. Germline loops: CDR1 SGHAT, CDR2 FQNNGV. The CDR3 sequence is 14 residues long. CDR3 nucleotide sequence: TGTGCCAGCAGCATCGACAGGGATCTTGTTGAAGCTTTCTTT. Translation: CASSIDRDLVEAFF.

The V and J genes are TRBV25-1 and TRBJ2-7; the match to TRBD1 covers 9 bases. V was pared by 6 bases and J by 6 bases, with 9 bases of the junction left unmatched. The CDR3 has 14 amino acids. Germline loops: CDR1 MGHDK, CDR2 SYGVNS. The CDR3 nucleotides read TGTGCCAGCAGGGGATGGACAGGGGTAGGCGAGCAGTACTTC. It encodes CASRGWTGVGEQYF.

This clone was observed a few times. The CDR3 nucleotides read TGTGCCAGCAGCCAAAAAATCCTAGCGGGGGAGACCTACGAGCAGTACTTC. The encoded protein is CASSQKILAGETYEQYF. V and J are TRBV5-4 and TRBJ2-7, with TRBD2 matching 10 bases. From germline, CDR1 is SGHNT and CDR2 YYREEE (reference sequence). The CDR3 runs 17 residues. J gave up 2 bases and V 4 bases, and 12 bases lay outside the gene matches.

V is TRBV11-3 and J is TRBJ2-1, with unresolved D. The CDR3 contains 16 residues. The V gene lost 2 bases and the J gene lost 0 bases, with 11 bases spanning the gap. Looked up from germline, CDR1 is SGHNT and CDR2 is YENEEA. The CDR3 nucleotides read TGTGCCAGCAGCTTAACCGGGCCCAGCTCCTACAATGAGCAGTTCTTC. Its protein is CASSLTGPSSYNEQFF.

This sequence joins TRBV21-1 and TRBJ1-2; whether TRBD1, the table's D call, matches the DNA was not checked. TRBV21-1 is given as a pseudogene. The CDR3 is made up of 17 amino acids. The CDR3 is CASSSQTGENYNYGYTF. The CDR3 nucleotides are TGTGCCAGCAGCAGCCAGACAGGCGAAAATTATAACTATGGCTACACCTTC.

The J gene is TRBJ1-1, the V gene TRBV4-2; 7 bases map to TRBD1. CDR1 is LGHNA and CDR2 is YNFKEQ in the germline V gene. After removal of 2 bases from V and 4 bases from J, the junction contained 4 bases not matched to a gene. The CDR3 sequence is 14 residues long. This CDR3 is CASSQQGTVTEAFF. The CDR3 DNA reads TGTGCCAGCAGCCAACAAGGGACAGTCACTGAAGCTTTCTTT.

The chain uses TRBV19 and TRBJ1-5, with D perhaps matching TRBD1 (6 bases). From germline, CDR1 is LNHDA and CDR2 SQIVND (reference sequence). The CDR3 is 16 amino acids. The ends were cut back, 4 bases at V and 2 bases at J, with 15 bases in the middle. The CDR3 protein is CASSKLGGVGNQPQHF. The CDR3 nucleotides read TGTGCCAGTAGTAAACTAGGGGGGGTGGGCAATCAGCCCCAGCATTTT.

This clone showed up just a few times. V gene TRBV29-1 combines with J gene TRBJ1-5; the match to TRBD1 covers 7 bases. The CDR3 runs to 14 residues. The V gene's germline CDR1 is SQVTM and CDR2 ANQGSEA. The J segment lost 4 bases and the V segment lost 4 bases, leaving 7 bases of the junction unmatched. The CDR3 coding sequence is TGCAGCGTTGGTGGGACAGACGGAAATCAGCCCCAGCATTTT. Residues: CSVGGTDGNQPQHF.

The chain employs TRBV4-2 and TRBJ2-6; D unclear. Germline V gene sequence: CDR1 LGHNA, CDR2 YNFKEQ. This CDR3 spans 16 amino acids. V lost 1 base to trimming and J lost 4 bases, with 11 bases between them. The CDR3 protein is CASSQVMGTGANVLTF. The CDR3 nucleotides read TGTGCCAGCAGCCAAGTAATGGGCACCGGGGCCAACGTCCTGACTTTC.